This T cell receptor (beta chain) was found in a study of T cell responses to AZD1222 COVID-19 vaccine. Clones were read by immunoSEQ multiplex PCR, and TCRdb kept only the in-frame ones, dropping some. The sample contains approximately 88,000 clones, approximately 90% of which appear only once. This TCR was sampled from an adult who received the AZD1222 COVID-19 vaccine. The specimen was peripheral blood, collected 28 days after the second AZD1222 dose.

CDR3 sequence reads: CASSLTSWRETQYF. CDR3 bases: TGTGCCAGCAGCTTGACCTCCTGGAGGGAGACCCAGTACTTC. The genes are TRBV7-9 and TRBJ2-5, with D possibly TRBD2 on 5 matching bases. V was pared by 3 bases and J by 5 bases, with 13 bases between. Germline lookup yields CDR1 SEHNR and CDR2 FQNEAQ (reference sequence). This CDR3 comprises 14 residues.